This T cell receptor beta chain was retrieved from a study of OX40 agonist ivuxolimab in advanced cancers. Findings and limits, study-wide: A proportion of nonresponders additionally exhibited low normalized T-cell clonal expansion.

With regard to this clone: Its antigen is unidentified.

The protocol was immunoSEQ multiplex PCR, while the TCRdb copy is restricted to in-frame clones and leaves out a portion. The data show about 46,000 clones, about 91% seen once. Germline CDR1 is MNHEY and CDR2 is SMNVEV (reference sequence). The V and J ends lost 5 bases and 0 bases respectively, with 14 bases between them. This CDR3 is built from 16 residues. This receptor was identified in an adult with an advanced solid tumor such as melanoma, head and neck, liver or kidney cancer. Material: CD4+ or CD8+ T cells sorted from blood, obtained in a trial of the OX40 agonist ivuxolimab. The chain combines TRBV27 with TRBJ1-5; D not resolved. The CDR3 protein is CASSPIREYSNQPQHF. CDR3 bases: TGTGCCAGCAGTCCCATACGGGAATATAGCAATCAGCCCCAGCATTTT.